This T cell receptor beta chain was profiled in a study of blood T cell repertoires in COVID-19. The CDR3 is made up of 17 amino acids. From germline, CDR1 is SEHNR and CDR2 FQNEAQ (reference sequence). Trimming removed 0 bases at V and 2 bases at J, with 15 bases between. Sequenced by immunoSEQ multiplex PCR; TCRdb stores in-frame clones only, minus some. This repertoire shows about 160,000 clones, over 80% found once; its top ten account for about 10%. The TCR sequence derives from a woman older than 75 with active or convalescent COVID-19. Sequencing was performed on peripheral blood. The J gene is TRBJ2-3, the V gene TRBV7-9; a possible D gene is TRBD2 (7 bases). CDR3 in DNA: TGTGCCAGCAGCTTAGCGGGTGGGGCGGGGGCCACAGATACGCAGTATTTT. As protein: CASSLAGGAGATDTQYF.